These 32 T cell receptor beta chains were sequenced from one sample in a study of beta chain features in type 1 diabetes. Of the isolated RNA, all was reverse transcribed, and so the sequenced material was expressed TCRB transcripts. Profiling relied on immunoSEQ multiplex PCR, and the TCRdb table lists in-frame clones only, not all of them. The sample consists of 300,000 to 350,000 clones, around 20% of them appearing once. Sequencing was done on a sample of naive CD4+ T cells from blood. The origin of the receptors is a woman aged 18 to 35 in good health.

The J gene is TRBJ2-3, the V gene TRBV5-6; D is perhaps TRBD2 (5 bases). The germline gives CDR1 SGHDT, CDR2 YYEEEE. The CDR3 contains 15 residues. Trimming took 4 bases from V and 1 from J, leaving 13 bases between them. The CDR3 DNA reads TGTGCCAGCAGCCAAAAGCGGTTACGCACAGATACGCAGTATTTT. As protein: CASSQKRLRTDTQYF.

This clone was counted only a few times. The CDR3 reads CASSLEAGTRETQYF. CDR3 in DNA: TGTGCCAGCAGCTTAGAAGCGGGAACCCGAGAGACCCAGTACTTC. The J gene is TRBJ2-5, the V gene TRBV7-6, with 7 positions matching TRBD2. This CDR3 is built from 15 residues. The V gene end was trimmed by 1 base and the J gene end by 4 bases; junction bases not matched to a gene: 6. From germline, CDR1 is SGHVS and CDR2 FNYEAQ.

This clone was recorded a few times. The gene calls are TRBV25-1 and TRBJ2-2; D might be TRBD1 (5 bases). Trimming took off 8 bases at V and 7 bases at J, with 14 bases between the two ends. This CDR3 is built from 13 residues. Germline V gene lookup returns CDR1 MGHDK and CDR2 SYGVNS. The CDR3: CASGRTTDGELFF. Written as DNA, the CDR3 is TGTGCCAGCGGTAGGACGACAGACGGGGAGCTGTTTTTT.

CDR3 residues: CASSRTNRGTEAFF. The CDR3 DNA follows: TGCGCCAGCAGCCGAACGAACAGGGGGACTGAAGCTTTCTTT. The rearrangement joins TRBV4-1 to TRBJ1-1; 8 positions agree with TRBD1. The V gene's germline CDR1 is MGHRA and CDR2 YSYEKL. The CDR3 is 14 amino acids. J lost 5 bases, V lost 4 bases, and 6 bases had no gene match.

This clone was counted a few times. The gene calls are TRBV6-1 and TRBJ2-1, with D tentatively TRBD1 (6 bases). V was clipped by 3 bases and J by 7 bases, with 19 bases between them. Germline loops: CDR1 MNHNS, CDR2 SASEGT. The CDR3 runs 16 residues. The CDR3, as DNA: TGTGCCAGCAGTGATGATATTGGATCCCAGGGGAATGAGCAGTTCTTC. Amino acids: CASSDDIGSQGNEQFF.

Written as DNA, the CDR3 is TGCGCCAGCAGCCAAGGCCCGGGACAGAGTTCACCCCTCCACTTT. Its protein is CASSQGPGQSSPLHF. The chain uses TRBV4-3 and TRBJ1-6, with TRBD1 identical over 7 bases. With V trimmed by 1 base and J by 9 bases, 6 bases remained unmatched. Germline CDR1 and CDR2: LGHNA and YSLEER. CDR3 length: 15 amino acids.

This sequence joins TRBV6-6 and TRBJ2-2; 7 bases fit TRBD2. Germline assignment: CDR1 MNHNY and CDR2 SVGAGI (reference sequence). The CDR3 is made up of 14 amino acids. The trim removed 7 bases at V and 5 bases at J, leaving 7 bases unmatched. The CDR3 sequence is CASIPGGTTGELFF. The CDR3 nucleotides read TGTGCCAGCATCCCCGGGGGGACTACCGGGGAGCTGTTTTTT.

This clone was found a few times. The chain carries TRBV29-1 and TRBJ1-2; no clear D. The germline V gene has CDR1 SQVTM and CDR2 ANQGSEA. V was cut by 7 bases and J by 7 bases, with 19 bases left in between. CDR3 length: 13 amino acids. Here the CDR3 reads CSARTGGNSGYTF. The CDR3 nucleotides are TGCAGCGCCCGGACGGGAGGGAATTCTGGCTACACCTTC.

CDR3 region: CASSYGYIGGYEQYF. For the CDR3, the DNA is TGTGCCAGCAGTTACGGTTATATCGGGGGCTACGAGCAGTACTTC. The V gene is TRBV6-5, the J gene TRBJ2-7; TRBD2 is a possible D gene (6 bases). Per the germline V gene, CDR1 is MNHEY and CDR2 is SVGAGI. V was shortened by 2 bases and J by 3 bases, with 14 bases between the two germline ends. The CDR3 has 15 amino acids.

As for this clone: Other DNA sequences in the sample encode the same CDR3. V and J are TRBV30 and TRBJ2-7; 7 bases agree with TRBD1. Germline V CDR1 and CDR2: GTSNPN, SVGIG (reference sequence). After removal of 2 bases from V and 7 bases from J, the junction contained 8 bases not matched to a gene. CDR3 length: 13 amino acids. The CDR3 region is CAWSRDSPREQYF. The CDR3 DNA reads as TGTGCCTGGAGTAGGGACAGCCCCCGGGAGCAGTACTTC.

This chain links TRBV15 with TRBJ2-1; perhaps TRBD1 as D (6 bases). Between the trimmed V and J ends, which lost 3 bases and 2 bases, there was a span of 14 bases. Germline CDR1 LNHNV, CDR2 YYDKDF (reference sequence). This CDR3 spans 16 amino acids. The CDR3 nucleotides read TGTGCCACCAGCAGTGAACCGGGACATACCTACAATGAGCAGTTCTTC. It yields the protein CATSSEPGHTYNEQFF.

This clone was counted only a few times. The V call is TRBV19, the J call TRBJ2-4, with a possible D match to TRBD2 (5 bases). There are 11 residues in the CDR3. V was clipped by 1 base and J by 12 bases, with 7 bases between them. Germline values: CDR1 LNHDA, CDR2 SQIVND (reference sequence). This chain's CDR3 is CASSIGGSQYF. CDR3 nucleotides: TGTGCCAGTAGTATAGGTGGGAGTCAGTACTTC.

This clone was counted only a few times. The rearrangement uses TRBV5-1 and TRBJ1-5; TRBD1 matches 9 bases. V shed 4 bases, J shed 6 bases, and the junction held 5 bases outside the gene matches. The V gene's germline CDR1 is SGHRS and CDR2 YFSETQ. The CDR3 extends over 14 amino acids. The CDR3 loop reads CASSPGTGPQPQHF. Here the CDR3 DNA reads TGCGCCAGCAGCCCGGGGACAGGGCCTCAGCCCCAGCATTTT.

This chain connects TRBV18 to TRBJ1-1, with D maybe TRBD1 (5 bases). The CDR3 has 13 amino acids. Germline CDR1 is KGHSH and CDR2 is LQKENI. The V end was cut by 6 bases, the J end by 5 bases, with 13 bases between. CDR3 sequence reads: CASSPGGETEAFF. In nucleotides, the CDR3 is TGTGCCAGCTCTCCCGGGGGGGAGACTGAAGCTTTCTTT. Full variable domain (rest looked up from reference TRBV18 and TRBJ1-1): NAGVMQNPRHLVRRRGQEARLRCSPMKGHSHVYWYRQLPEEGLKFMVYLQKENIIDESGMPKERFSAEFPKEGPSILRIQQVVRGDSAAYFCASSPGGETEAFFGQGTRLTVV.

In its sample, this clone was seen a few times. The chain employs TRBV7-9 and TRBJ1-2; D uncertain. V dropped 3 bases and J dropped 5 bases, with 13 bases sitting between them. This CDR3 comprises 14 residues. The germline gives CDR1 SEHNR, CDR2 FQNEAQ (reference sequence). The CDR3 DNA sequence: TGTGCCAGCAGCTTTCAGGCCCAACGATATGGCTACACCTTC. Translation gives CASSFQAQRYGYTF.

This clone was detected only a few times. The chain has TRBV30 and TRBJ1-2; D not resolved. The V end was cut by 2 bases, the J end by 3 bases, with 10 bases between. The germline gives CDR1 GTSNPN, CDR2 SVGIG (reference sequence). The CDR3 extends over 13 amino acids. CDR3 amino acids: CAWSPVRYYGYTF. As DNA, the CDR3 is TGTGCCTGGAGTCCGGTACGATACTATGGCTACACCTTC.

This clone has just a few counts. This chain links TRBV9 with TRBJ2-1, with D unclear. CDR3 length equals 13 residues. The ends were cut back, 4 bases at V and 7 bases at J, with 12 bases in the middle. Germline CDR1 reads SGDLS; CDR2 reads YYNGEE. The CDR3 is CASSLTTLNEQFF. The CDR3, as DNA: TGTGCCAGCAGCTTGACGACTTTGAATGAGCAGTTCTTC.

CDR3 in DNA: TGTGCCAGCAGCTTAGTGGAGGAGCAGTACTTC. The encoded protein is CASSLVEEQYF. The rearrangement joins TRBV7-4 to TRBJ2-7; the D is unclear. Germline loops: CDR1 SGHVT, CDR2 SQSDAQ. The CDR3 loop spans 11 amino acids. V was cut by 1 base and J by 7 bases, with 5 bases left in between.

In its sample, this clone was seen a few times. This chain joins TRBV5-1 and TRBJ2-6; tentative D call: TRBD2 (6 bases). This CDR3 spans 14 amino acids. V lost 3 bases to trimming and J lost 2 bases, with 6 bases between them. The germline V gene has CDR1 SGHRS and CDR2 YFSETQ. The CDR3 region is CASSWGAGANVLTF. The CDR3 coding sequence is TGCGCCAGCAGCTGGGGGGCTGGGGCCAACGTCCTGACTTTC.

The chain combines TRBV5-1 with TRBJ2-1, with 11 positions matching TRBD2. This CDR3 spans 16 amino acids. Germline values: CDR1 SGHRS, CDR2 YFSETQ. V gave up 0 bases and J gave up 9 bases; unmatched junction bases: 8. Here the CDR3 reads CASSLAELAGDREQFF. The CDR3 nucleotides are TGCGCCAGCAGCTTGGCCGAACTAGCGGGAGATCGTGAGCAGTTCTTC.

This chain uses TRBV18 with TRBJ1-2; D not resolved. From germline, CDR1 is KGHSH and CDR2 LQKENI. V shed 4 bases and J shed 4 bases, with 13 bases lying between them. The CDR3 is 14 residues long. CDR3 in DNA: TGTGCCAGCTCACGGTCCGGGGTCGGCTATGGCTACACCTTC. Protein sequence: CASSRSGVGYGYTF.

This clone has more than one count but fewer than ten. The CDR3 is CAWRGTTEKLFF. Here the CDR3 DNA reads TGTGCCTGGAGGGGGACTACGGAAAAACTGTTTTTT. The V gene is TRBV30, the J gene TRBJ1-4; D might be TRBD1 (5 bases). The ends were cut back, 3 bases at V and 8 bases at J, with 10 bases in the middle. Germline CDR1 reads GTSNPN; CDR2 reads SVGIG (reference sequence). The CDR3 loop spans 12 amino acids.

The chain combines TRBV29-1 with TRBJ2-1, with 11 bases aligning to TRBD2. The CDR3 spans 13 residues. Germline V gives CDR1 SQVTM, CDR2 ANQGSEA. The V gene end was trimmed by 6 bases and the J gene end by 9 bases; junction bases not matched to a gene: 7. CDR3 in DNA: TGCAGCGTGGAGGGACTAGCGGTGGGTGAGCAGTTCTTC. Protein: CSVEGLAVGEQFF.

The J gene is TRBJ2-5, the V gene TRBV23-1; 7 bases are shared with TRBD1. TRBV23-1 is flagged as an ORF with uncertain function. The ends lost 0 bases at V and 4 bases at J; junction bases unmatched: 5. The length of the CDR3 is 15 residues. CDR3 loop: CASSQSQGERETQYF. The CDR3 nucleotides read TGCGCCAGCAGTCAATCCCAGGGGGAAAGAGAGACCCAGTACTTC.

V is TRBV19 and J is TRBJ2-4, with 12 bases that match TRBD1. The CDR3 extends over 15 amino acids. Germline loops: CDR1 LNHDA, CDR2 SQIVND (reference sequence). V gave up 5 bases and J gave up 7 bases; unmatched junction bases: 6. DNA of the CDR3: TGTGCCAGTAGTCTCTCCGGGACAGGGGGCAACATTCAGTACTTC. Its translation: CASSLSGTGGNIQYF.

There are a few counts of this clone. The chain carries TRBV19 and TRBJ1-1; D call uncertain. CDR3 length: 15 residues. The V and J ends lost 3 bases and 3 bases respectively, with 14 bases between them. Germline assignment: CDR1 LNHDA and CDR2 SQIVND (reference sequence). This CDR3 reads CASSMESRRDTEAFF. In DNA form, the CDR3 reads TGTGCCAGTAGTATGGAGTCCCGGAGGGACACTGAAGCTTTCTTT.

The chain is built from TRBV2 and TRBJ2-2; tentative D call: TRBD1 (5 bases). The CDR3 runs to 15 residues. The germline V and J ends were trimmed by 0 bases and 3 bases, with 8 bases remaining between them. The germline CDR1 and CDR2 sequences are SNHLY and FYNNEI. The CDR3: CASSEAPRDTGELFF. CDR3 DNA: TGTGCCAGCAGTGAAGCGCCCAGGGACACCGGGGAGCTGTTTTTT.

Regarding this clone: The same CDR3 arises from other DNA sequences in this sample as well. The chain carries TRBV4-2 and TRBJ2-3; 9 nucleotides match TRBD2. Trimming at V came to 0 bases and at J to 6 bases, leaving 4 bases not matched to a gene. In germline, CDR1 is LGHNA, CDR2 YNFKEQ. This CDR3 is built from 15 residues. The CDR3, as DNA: TGTGCCAGCAGCCAAGAAGCGGGAGGTGCTGATACGCAGTATTTT. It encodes CASSQEAGGADTQYF.

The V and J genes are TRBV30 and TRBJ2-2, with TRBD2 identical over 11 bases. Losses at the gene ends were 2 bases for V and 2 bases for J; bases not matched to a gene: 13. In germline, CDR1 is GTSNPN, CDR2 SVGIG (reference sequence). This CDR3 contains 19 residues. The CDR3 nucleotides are TGTGCCTGGAGTCCTCAAATGGGACTAGCGGTCCTTAACACCGGGGAGCTGTTTTTT. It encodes CAWSPQMGLAVLNTGELFF.

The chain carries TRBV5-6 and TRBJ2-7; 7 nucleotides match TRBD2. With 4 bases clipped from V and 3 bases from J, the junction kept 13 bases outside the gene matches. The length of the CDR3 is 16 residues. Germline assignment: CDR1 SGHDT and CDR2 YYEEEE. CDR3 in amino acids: CASSLGLLNTRYEQYF. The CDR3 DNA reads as TGTGCCAGCAGCCTGGGACTACTTAACACCCGCTACGAGCAGTACTTC.

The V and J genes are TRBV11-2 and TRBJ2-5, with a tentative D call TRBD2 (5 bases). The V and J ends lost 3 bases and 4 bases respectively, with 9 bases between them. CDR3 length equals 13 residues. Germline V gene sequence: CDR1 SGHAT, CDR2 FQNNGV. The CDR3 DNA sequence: TGTGCCAGCAGCTTCGGGAACGGAGAGACCCAGTACTTC. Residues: CASSFGNGETQYF.

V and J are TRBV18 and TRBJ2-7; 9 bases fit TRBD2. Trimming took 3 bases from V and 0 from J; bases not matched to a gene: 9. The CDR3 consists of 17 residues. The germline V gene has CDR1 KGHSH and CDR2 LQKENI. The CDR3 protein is CASSPPGLAVSSYEQYF. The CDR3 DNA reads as TGTGCCAGCTCACCCCCGGGACTAGCCGTGAGCTCCTACGAGCAGTACTTC.